This T cell receptor beta chain was sequenced during a study of T cell repertoires in cytomegalovirus infection (dated by TCRdb to 2018 to 2020). Context from the whole study: Donor HLA type was relevant to the analysis, as public TCR beta signatures indicated carriage of CMV infection together with the matching HLA type.

The sequencer listed for this sample is Illumina HiSeq 1500. TCRdb itself trimmed the public reads at Q25 with fastp, ran MiXCR and retained productive beta chains. Each entry merges the rows of one CDR3 protein and shows their most common DNA and genes. The sample yields 250,000 to 300,000 distinct CDR3 sequences; 25% were counted once. The ten top clones hold approximately 15% of the sample. Overall study outcomes, separate from this receptor: The ex vivo response was dominated by HLA-C-restricted CMV-specific TCR beta clonotypes, and the single most frequent clonotype in two of eight donors was supplied by these HLA-C-restricted clonotypes. In both this cohort and an independent approximately 370-donor cohort, the cumulative frequency of public TCR beta family members distinguished carriers of CMV infection plus the relevant HLA type.

V lost 3 bases and J lost 10 bases; the stretch between them is 10 bases long. CDR1 and CDR2 are read off the germline V gene as WSHSY and SAAADI. The CDR3 goes from the cysteine to the phenylalanine over 13 residues. Just CDR3 DNA is preserved here, 39 bases in frame from base 1. In this sample, this clonotype turned up a few times. What antigen it recognizes has not been identified. Qualities for individual bases were not recorded, and no much larger clone is one base off. The sample was PBMCs. This clonotype was sampled from a human donor in good health (CMV status not recorded). Some clones in this sample may be carry-over from other donors' samples. Recombination linked TRBV10-2 to TRBJ1-6, with an unclear D gene assignment. CDR3 sequence: CASSERESSPLHF. The nucleotide sequence is TGCGCCAGCAGTGAAAGGGAATCCTCACCCCTCCACTTT.